This TCR beta chain is from a study of cytomegalovirus exposure and HLA in healthy donors. Study-level findings and limits: The analysis excluded some indistinguishable V segments, including TRBV6-2 and TRBV6-3. While the bulk of TCR sequences proved rare, some public TCRs turned up in many donors. CMV serostatus alone was available as immune exposure information.

With 60 Vbeta and 13 Jbeta primers, the PCR was carried out. Sequencing used immunoSEQ multiplex PCR; TCRdb keeps in-frame clones, though not all of them. The sample has about 170,000 clones, less than 90% seen once. The germline V gene encodes CDR1 SGHVS and CDR2 FQNEAQ. The CDR3 is made up of 14 amino acids. V gave up 1 base and J gave up 4 bases, with 8 bases separating them. Details on this clone: What it recognizes is unknown.

Sequencing input: PBMCs. This chain links TRBV7-8 with TRBJ1-5; a weak D match, TRBD1 (5 bases). The receptor comes from a boy aged 2 to 10 in good health and CMV-seronegative. Here the CDR3 DNA reads TGTGCCAGCAGCTTAGGGGGCGAAAATCAGCCCCAGCATTTT. It specifies CASSLGGENQPQHF.